These T cell receptor beta chains were read from a single sample in a study of shared clonotypes between healthy human individuals. Produced via immunoSEQ multiplex PCR; TCRdb's table is partial and in-frame only. The repertoire holds around 1.9 million clones, with under 95% as singletons. Sequencing was carried out using naive CD8+ T cells from PBMCs. These receptors were collected from a young man in good health. Some clones in this sample may be carry-over from other donors' samples. CDR3s include the opening cysteine and the closing phenylalanine or tryptophan. D genes are given only for firm matches. Rows give clone size only sometimes, using once, few, many, or a class for an expanded clone.

size	V	D	J	CDR3	DNA
.	TRBV7-9	.	TRBJ2-5	CASSSTWGTGETQYF	TGTGCCAGCAGCTCTACTTGGGGGACCGGGGAGACCCAGTACTTC
.	TRBV28	TRBD2	TRBJ2-7	CASSPQAGTYEQYF	TGTGCCAGCAGTCCCCAAGCGGGAACCTACGAGCAGTACTTC
.	TRBV7-2	.	TRBJ2-4	CASSLSGPGVIQYF	TGTGCCAGCAGCTTATCAGGGCCGGGTGTCATTCAGTACTTC
.	TRBV7-9	.	TRBJ2-5	CASSITDGARGETQYF	TGTGCCAGCAGCATTACGGACGGTGCGAGAGGGGAGACCCAGTACTTC
once	TRBV27	.	TRBJ2-7	CASSLGPPTFYEQYF	TGTGCCAGCAGTTTAGGTCCTCCTACCTTCTACGAGCAGTACTTC
.	TRBV7-9	TRBD1	TRBJ1-2	CASSIDRGISYGYTF	TGTGCCAGCAGCATCGACAGGGGTATCTCTTATGGCTACACCTTC
.	TRBV28	.	TRBJ1-2	CASSPPGGFLSYTF	TGTGCCAGCAGCCCGCCGGGGGGGTTTCTGAGCTACACCTTC
.	TRBV6-5	TRBD2	TRBJ2-1	CASSYVAGGPEQFF	TGTGCCAGCAGTTATGTAGCGGGAGGGCCCGAGCAGTTCTTC
.	TRBV27	.	TRBJ1-2	CASSFTGGDYGYTF	TGTGCCAGCAGTTTCACTGGTGGCGACTATGGCTACACCTTC
.	TRBV7-2	.	TRBJ1-1	CASGNRVMNTEAFF	TGTGCCAGCGGTAACAGGGTAATGAACACTGAAGCTTTCTTT
.	TRBV10-2	TRBD2	TRBJ2-7	CASSSGNRDEQYF	TGCGCCAGCAGTAGCGGGAATAGGGACGAGCAGTACTTC
.	TRBV5-1	.	TRBJ2-1	CASSPLAGPSYNEQFF	TGCGCCAGCAGCCCATTGGCGGGGCCCTCCTACAATGAGCAGTTCTTC
.	TRBV7-9	TRBD1	TRBJ2-2	CASRKTGLSTGELFF	TGTGCCAGCCGCAAGACAGGGTTGAGCACCGGGGAGCTGTTTTTT
.	TRBV6-5	.	TRBJ2-7	CATKMGEQYF	TGTGCCACAAAAATGGGAGAGCAGTACTTC
.	TRBV7-3	TRBD1	TRBJ2-3	CASSPGQGSTDTQYF	TGTGCCAGCAGCCCCGGACAGGGGAGCACAGATACGCAGTATTTT
.	TRBV28	TRBD2	TRBJ2-7	CASSLGLADHQYF	TGTGCCAGCAGTCTGGGACTAGCGGACCACCAGTACTTC
.	TRBV7-2	TRBD2	TRBJ2-1	CASSLRLGLAGGDEQFF	TGTGCCAGCAGCTTAAGGCTCGGACTAGCGGGTGGGGATGAGCAGTTCTTC
.	TRBV27	.	TRBJ2-2	CASGWFSGELFF	TGTGCCAGCGGCTGGTTTTCCGGGGAGCTGTTTTTT
.	TRBV5-4	.	TRBJ2-3	CASSWTDSTDTQYF	TGTGCCAGCAGCTGGACTGATAGCACAGATACGCAGTATTTT
.	TRBV5-1	.	TRBJ1-4	CASKTTGRDEKLFF	TGCGCCAGCAAAACGACGGGTCGGGATGAAAAACTGTTTTTT
.	TRBV7-9	.	TRBJ1-2	CASSSQLDRAWGYGYTF	TGTGCCAGCAGCTCACAATTAGACCGGGCCTGGGGCTATGGCTACACCTTC
.	TRBV27	.	TRBJ2-2	CASSFGAGELFF	TGTGCCAGCAGTTTCGGTGCCGGGGAGCTGTTTTTT
.	TRBV15	.	TRBJ2-7	CATSSRDLNYEQYF	TGTGCCACCAGCAGCCGGGACTTAAACTACGAGCAGTACTTC
.	TRBV27	TRBD2	TRBJ2-3	CASSTGTSGDTQYF	TGTGCCAGCAGTACTGGGACTAGCGGAGATACGCAGTATTTT
.	TRBV7-2	.	TRBJ1-2	CASSLAQLGGQPLYGYTF	TGTGCCAGCAGCTTAGCGCAATTGGGCGGGCAGCCTCTCTATGGCTACACCTTC
.	TRBV9	.	TRBJ1-5	CASSAQGFNQPQHF	TGTGCCAGCAGCGCTCAGGGGTTCAATCAGCCCCAGCATTTT
.	TRBV6-5	TRBD2	TRBJ2-1	CASSYEASGWYNEQFF	TGTGCCAGCAGTTACGAGGCTAGCGGATGGTACAATGAGCAGTTCTTC
.	TRBV7-8	TRBD2	TRBJ2-2	CASSLRQAGEFGTGELFF	TGTGCCAGCAGTTTAAGGCAAGCGGGAGAATTTGGCACCGGGGAGCTGTTTTTT
.	TRBV28	.	TRBJ2-7	CASVLGSGEQYF	TGTGCCTCAGTATTGGGCAGCGGGGAGCAGTACTTC
once	TRBV4-3	.	TRBJ1-3	CASSQDGEYSGNTIYF	TGCGCCAGCAGCCAAGATGGGGAGTACTCTGGAAACACCATATATTTT
.	TRBV5-1	TRBD2	TRBJ2-7	CASRGSGSYEQYF	TGCGCCAGCAGAGGTAGCGGGAGTTACGAGCAGTACTTC
.	TRBV5-1	.	TRBJ2-3	CASSPYGDSTDTQYF	TGCGCCAGCAGCCCCTACGGGGATAGCACAGATACGCAGTATTTT
.	TRBV5-5	.	TRBJ2-7	CASSFPQGLVEDF	TGTGCCAGCAGCTTTCCCCAGGGCTTAGTCGAGGACTTC
.	TRBV7-9	.	TRBJ2-1	CASSPWTIEQFF	TGTGCCAGCAGCCCCTGGACAATTGAGCAGTTCTTC
.	TRBV27	.	TRBJ2-2	CASSLWGIGGELFF	TGTGCCAGCAGTTTATGGGGAATTGGCGGGGAGCTGTTTTTT
once	TRBV5-1	TRBD1	TRBJ2-1	CASSLKTGGVYNEQFF	TGCGCCAGCAGCTTGAAAACAGGGGGAGTCTACAATGAGCAGTTCTTC
.	TRBV6-1	.	TRBJ2-7	CASTQLGASYEQYF	TGTGCCAGCACCCAGCTCGGGGCTTCGTACGAGCAGTACTTC
few	TRBV30	.	TRBJ1-1	CGGRGTEAFF	TGTGGTGGACGTGGCACTGAAGCTTTCTTT
.	TRBV28	TRBD2	TRBJ2-7	CASSLASGRSYEQYF	TGTGCCAGCAGTTTGGCTAGCGGGAGGTCTTACGAGCAGTACTTC
few	TRBV6-5	TRBD1	TRBJ1-1	CASTPTGEGSEAFF	TGTGCCAGCACCCCGACAGGGGAAGGATCGGAAGCTTTCTTT
once	TRBV6-5	.	TRBJ1-2	CASSYSIGDLYGYTF	TGTGCCAGCAGTTACTCGATAGGAGACCTCTATGGCTACACCTTC
.	TRBV28	TRBD2	TRBJ2-7	CASSLVITSGGSYEQYF	TGTGCCAGCAGTTTAGTCATAACTAGCGGTGGTTCCTACGAGCAGTACTTC
.	TRBV15	.	TRBJ2-7	CATTIGGDPYEQYF	TGTGCCACCACCATTGGGGGAGATCCCTACGAGCAGTACTTC
.	TRBV5-4	.	TRBJ1-3	CASLGNTIYF	TGTGCCAGCCTTGGAAACACCATATATTTT
.	TRBV28	TRBD1	TRBJ2-1	CASSPTGGRVYNEQFF	TGTGCCAGCAGTCCGACAGGGGGCAGGGTCTACAATGAGCAGTTCTTC